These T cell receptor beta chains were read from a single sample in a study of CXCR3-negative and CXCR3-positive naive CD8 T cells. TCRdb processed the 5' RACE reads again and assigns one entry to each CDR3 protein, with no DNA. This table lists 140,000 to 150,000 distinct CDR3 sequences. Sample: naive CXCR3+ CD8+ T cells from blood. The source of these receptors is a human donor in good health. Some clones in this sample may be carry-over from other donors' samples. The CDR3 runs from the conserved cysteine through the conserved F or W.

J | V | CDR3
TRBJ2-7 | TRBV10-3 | CAISPMRELYEQYF
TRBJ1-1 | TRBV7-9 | CASSLYPGGMPEAFF
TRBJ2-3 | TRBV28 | CASSFSGTGFHTDTQYF
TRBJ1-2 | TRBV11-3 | CASSLDRAGRSPYGYTF
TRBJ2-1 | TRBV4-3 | CASSQDSGGAYGEQFF
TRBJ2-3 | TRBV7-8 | CASSLRETRTDTQYF
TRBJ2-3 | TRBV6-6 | CASSYSLGPSTDTQYF
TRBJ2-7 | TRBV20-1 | CSARLPTGVNVYEQYF
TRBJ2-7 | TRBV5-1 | CASSLEAGYTYEQYF
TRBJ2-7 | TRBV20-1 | CSADGTSGYEQYF
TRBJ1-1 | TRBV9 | CASSVRMNTEAFF
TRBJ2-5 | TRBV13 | CASSLRGRGTHQETQYF
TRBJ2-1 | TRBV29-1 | CSTDLSSYNEQFF
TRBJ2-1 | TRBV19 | CASTPGGDGEQFF
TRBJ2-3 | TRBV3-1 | CASSQGTVGGGAADTQYF
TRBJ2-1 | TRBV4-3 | CASSQDPRTAYNEQFF
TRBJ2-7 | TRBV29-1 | CSVEDQGSYEQYF
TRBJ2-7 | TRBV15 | CATSRDRTVAYEQYF
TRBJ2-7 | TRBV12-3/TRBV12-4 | CASSSHVDSASYEQYF
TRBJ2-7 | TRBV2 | CASSENSDPPPYEQYF
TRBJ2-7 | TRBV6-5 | CASSYFSGNYEQYF
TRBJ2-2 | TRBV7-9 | CASSPRQKGNTGELFF
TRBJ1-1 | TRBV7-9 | CASSTGQGAFMNTEAFF
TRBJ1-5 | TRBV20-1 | CSARDEGEAYSNQPQHF
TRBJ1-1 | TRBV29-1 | CSVDGRGGTEAFF
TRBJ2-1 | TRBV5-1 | CASSLEGPTYNEQFF
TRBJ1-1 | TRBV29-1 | CSVEFQANTEAFF
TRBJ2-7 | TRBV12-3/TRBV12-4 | CASSLDLNLGDEQYF
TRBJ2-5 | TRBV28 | CASSLTGKQETQYF
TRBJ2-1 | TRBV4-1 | CASSQDDWTGVTNEQFF
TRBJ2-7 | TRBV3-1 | CASMGMDERYF
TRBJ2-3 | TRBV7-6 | CASSPNPGPTQYF
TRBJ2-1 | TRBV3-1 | CASSSRTSGSSYNEQFF
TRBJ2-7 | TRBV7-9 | CASSPGGDYEQYF
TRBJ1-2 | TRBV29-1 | CSVEGSVGGWGYTF
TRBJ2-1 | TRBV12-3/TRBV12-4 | CASVQGGDEQFF
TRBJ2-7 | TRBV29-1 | CSVRPESSYEQYF
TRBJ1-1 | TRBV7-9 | CASSFGTNTEAFF
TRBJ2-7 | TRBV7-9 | CASSSTSGGPSSYEQYF
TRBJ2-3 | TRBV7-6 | CASSLARGGADTDRQYF
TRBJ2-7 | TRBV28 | CASSSGTASYEQYF
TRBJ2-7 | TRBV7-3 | CASSSDQGSYEQYF
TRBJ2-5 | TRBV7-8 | CASSQGAGGQLETQYF
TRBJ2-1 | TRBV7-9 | CASSPTLFYNEQFF
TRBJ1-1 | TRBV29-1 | CSVVQSNTEAFF
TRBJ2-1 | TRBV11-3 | CASGPGQGNEQFF
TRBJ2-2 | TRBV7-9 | CASSTTGPTGELFF
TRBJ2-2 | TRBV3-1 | CASSQSSSAGELFF
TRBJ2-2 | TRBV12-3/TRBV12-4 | CASRPGRTGELFF
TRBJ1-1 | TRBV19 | CASRMSGTEAFF
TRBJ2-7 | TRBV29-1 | CSVESEAIKHGSYEQYF
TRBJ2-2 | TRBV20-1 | CSAAPREQMNTGELFF